These 21 T cell receptor beta chains share one sample of origin, sequenced in a study of T cells in Graves' hyperthyroidism and ophthalmopathy. Amplification of TCR beta CDR3 regions used RNA as the template. An initial round of RT-PCR targeting the TCR CDR3 relied on the HTBI primer set. TCRdb reanalysed the multiplex PCR reads using MiXCR and keeps one entry per CDR3 protein. In the table there are more than 350,000 distinct CDR3 sequences, 15% of which are singletons. The sequenced sample consisted of blood. Every receptor here comes from a woman aged 30 to 39 with Graves' hyperthyroidism.

In its sample, this clonotype was seen many times. The chain has TRBV6-2 or TRBV6-3 and TRBJ2-1; D ambiguous. Per germline, CDR1 MNHEY and CDR2 SVGEGT. This CDR3 contains 14 residues. The V end was cut by 8 bases, the J end by 8 bases, with 19 bases between. The CDR3: CASSNPRVPYEQFF. In DNA, the CDR3 is TGTGCCAGCTCTAACCCTAGAGTCCCCTATGAGCAGTTCTTC.

To note about this clonotype: A much larger clone differs from this one at a single base, so this may be a read error. This chain joins TRBV12-3 or TRBV12-4 and TRBJ2-1, with D maybe TRBD2 (5 bases). The CDR3 sequence is 13 residues long. V lost 6 bases and J lost 2, with 8 bases in between. CDR3 sequence reads: CASSSGAYNEQFF. In nucleotides, the CDR3 is TGTGCCAGCAGCTCCGGGGCCTACAATGAGCAGTTCTTC.

This rearrangement joins TRBV12-3 or TRBV12-4 to TRBJ2-5; 12 bases are shared with TRBD2. The CDR3 runs to 16 residues. The V and J ends lost 6 bases and 5 bases, in that order; junction bases with no gene match: 10. Here the CDR3 DNA reads TGTGCCAGCAGCCCCGCTAGCGGGAGGGCCGGTGAGACCCAGTACTTC. It specifies CASSPASGRAGETQYF.

The rearrangement links TRBV25-1 to TRBJ1-2; perhaps TRBD1 as D (5 bases). V shed 3 bases and J shed 6 bases, with 8 bases lying between them. The germline V gene has CDR1 MGHDK and CDR2 SYGVNS. The CDR3 is 12 residues long. CDR3 in amino acids: CASSDRADGYTF. The DNA for the CDR3 is TGTGCCAGCAGTGACAGGGCTGATGGCTACACCTTC.

This clonotype has only a few counts. V is TRBV6-1 and J is TRBJ1-1; no definite D call. The germline CDR1 and CDR2 sequences are MNHNS and SASEGT. This CDR3 is 15 amino acids long. V lost 7 bases to trimming and J lost 3 bases, with 18 bases between them. In DNA form, the CDR3 reads TGTGCCAGCACCAAAGACCGGATTCGCTACACTGAAGCTTTCTTT. This sequence encodes CASTKDRIRYTEAFF.

CDR3 coding DNA: TGTGCCAGCAGCCCTCGTACCACGTTCTATGGCTACACCTTC. It yields the protein CASSPRTTFYGYTF. The chain recombines TRBV9 with TRBJ1-2, with D unclear. CDR1 is SGDLS and CDR2 is YYNGEE in the germline V gene. V lost 4 bases and J 4 bases, leaving 14 bases between the germline ends. The CDR3 sequence is 14 residues long.

Ten or more counts support this clonotype. The chain combines TRBV2 with TRBJ2-7; unclear D gene. The germline gives CDR1 SNHLY, CDR2 FYNNEI. V was trimmed by 1 base and J by 7 bases, leaving 8 bases between them. The CDR3 has 12 amino acids. CDR3 protein: CASSEDEGEQYF. DNA of the CDR3: TGTGCCAGCAGTGAAGACGAAGGGGAGCAGTACTTC.

This clonotype was counted between two and nine times. The rearrangement uses TRBV27 and TRBJ2-1; 7 bases match TRBD2. There are 14 residues in the CDR3. In germline, CDR1 is MNHEY, CDR2 SMNVEV (reference sequence). V was clipped by 4 bases and J by 4 bases; unmatched bases: 4. Written as DNA, the CDR3 is TGTGCCAGCAGTTCTCTAGCGGTATACAATGAGCAGTTCTTC. Translation: CASSSLAVYNEQFF.

The chain combines TRBV5-1 with TRBJ2-5; 15 nucleotides match TRBD2. The junction had 5 bases not matched to a gene; V was cut back by 4 bases and J by 4 bases. CDR1 is SGHRS and CDR2 is YFSETQ in the germline V gene. CDR3 length equals 16 residues. The CDR3 protein is CASSNPGLAGGETQYF. The CDR3 nucleotides read TGCGCCAGCAGCAACCCGGGACTAGCGGGAGGAGAGACCCAGTACTTC.

Ten or more counts support this clonotype. The chain recombines TRBV20-1 with TRBJ2-7; the match to TRBD2 covers 9 bases. CDR3 length: 16 amino acids. The V gene's germline CDR1 is DFQATT and CDR2 SNEGSKA (reference sequence). Trimming took 2 bases from V and 6 from J; bases not matched to a gene: 14. The CDR3 loop reads CSARILMREGPIEQYF. CDR3 DNA: TGCAGTGCTAGAATCTTAATGCGGGAGGGCCCGATCGAGCAGTACTTC.

This clonotype showed up many times. The chain is built from TRBV7-2 and TRBJ2-1; 8 positions match TRBD2. The CDR3 consists of 17 residues. Germline lookup yields CDR1 SGHTA and CDR2 FQGNSA. V shed 4 bases, J shed 7 bases, and the junction held 15 bases outside the gene matches. The CDR3 spells CASSSLAGPGSGNEQFF. CDR3 DNA: TGTGCCAGCAGCTCATTAGCGGGACCCGGTTCGGGAAATGAGCAGTTCTTC.

This clonotype was found many times. V gene TRBV7-9 combines with J gene TRBJ2-5, with D hard to call. CDR1 SEHNR and CDR2 FQNEAQ come from the germline V gene (reference sequence). Deletions cut 5 bases from V and 6 bases from J, with 13 bases between. CDR3 length: 13 residues. CDR3 bases: TGTGCCAGCAGCCTCGGCCGCGCCAAGACCCAGTACTTC. Encoded protein: CASSLGRAKTQYF.

This clonotype was detected many times. The gene calls are TRBV4-1 and TRBJ1-2; 9 bases map to TRBD1. This CDR3 is built from 16 residues. Per germline, CDR1 MGHRA and CDR2 YSYEKL. With V trimmed by 3 bases and J by 4 bases, 9 bases remained unmatched. In DNA form, the CDR3 reads TGCGCCAGCAGCCACGCCGGGACAGGGACCGTCTATGGCTACACCTTC. As protein: CASSHAGTGTVYGYTF.

As concerns this clonotype: Sequence at one end of the junction differs from germline and may be a read error. This chain connects TRBV3-1 to TRBJ2-7, with 8 bases identical to TRBD2. This CDR3 comprises 14 residues. CDR1 LGHDT and CDR2 YNNKEL come from the germline V gene (reference sequence). The CDR3 region is CAGSHLPAGAEQYF. In nucleotides, the CDR3 is TGTGCCGGCAGCCACTTACCAGCGGGAGCCGAGCAGTACTTC.

The chain joins TRBV28 to TRBJ1-5; D gene ambiguous. The V end was cut by 2 bases, the J end by 7 bases, with 6 bases between. Germline CDR1 reads MDHEN; CDR2 reads SYDVKM. The CDR3 has 12 residues. This CDR3 is CASSLEVQPQHF. CDR3 bases: TGTGCCAGCAGTTTAGAGGTGCAGCCCCAGCATTTT. Filled out from reference TRBV28 and TRBJ1-5, the complete variable domain reads DVKVTQSSRYLVKRTGEKVFLECVQDMDHENMFWYRQDPGLGLRLIYFSYDVKMKEKGDIPEGYSVSREKKERFSLILESASTNQTSMYLCASSLEVQPQHFGDGTRLSIL.

This rearrangement joins TRBV20-1 to TRBJ2-1; no clear D. V lost 3 bases, J lost 5 bases, and 8 bases lay in between. The CDR3 contains 12 residues. The germline CDR1 and CDR2 sequences are DFQATT and SNEGSKA (reference sequence). The CDR3 loop is CSASARHNEQFF. DNA of the CDR3: TGCAGTGCTAGTGCGAGGCACAATGAGCAGTTCTTC.

The table lists this clonotype with many counts. The gene calls are TRBV11-2 and TRBJ2-2; no reliable D call. Per germline, CDR1 SGHAT and CDR2 FQNNGV. The CDR3 consists of 16 residues. Trimming cost V 1 base and J 0 bases, with 9 bases left between them. The CDR3 here is CASSLVYGSNTGELFF. Written as DNA, the CDR3 is TGTGCCAGCAGCTTAGTTTACGGCTCGAACACCGGGGAGCTGTTTTTT.

At least ten counts were recorded for this clonotype. The chain couples TRBV6-1 to TRBJ2-1; 10 bases align to TRBD2. V lost 7 bases and J lost 7; bases outside the gene matches: 7. The length of the CDR3 is 14 residues. Germline values: CDR1 MNHNS, CDR2 SASEGT. CDR3 nucleotide sequence: TGTGCCAGCAATCTAGCGGGAGTGGGTAATGAGCAGTTCTTC. It specifies CASNLAGVGNEQFF.

This clonotype showed up many times. The chain employs TRBV2 and TRBJ2-2; the D gene is possibly TRBD1 (6 bases). Trimming left V 2 bases short and J 3 bases short, with 10 bases between. Germline CDR1 is SNHLY and CDR2 is FYNNEI. The CDR3 spans 15 residues. CDR3: CASSEQGRDTGELFF. The CDR3 nucleotides read TGTGCCAGCAGTGAACAGGGGCGGGACACCGGGGAGCTGTTTTTT.

V and J are TRBV19 and TRBJ2-7; a weak D match, TRBD2 (6 bases). Germline-derived CDR1 and CDR2 are LNHDA and SQIVND (reference sequence). The ends were cut back, 6 bases at V and 4 bases at J, with 13 bases in the middle. The CDR3 covers 13 residues. CDR3 in amino acids: CASRGGGKYEQYF. CDR3 sequence (DNA): TGTGCCAGTAGGGGCGGCGGGAAATACGAGCAGTACTTC.

This clonotype was observed at least ten times. The chain is built from TRBV11-2 and TRBJ1-2; D unclear. CDR1 and CDR2 from the germline V gene are SGHAT and FQNNGV. The CDR3 loop spans 15 amino acids. V was trimmed by 0 bases and J by 2 bases, leaving 10 bases between them. The CDR3 spells CASSLDSTVNYGYTF. Written as DNA, the CDR3 is TGTGCCAGCAGCTTAGATTCAACGGTAAACTATGGCTACACCTTC.